Below, 18 T cell receptor beta chains from the same sample are listed, as sequenced in a study of blood T cells in healthy people across ages (dated by TCRdb to about 2015). The method was 5' RACE. Data came from an Illumina HiSeq 2500. The second PCR ran for roughly 7 to 12 cycles and used a J-beta primer mix along with a sample-barcoded 5' primer. TCRdb took the public reads, trimmed them with fastp at Q25, ran MiXCR for clone calling and kept in-frame beta chains. One record per CDR3 amino acid sequence lists the most common genes and DNA. The sample has 500,000 to 700,000 distinct CDR3 sequences on record, approximately 30% of them singletons. The leading ten clones occupy approximately 14% of the sample. The sequenced sample consisted of blood. The receptors derive from a woman at least 80 years old in good health.

The chain recombines TRBV7-2 with TRBJ1-2, with 8 bases fitting TRBD1. CDR3 length: 15 amino acids. Germline V gene lookup returns CDR1 SGHTA and CDR2 FQGNSA. J was trimmed by 4 bases and V by 5 bases; bases with no gene match: 9. The CDR3 DNA is TGTGCCAGCAGCCCCGGACTCGACAGGGGCTATGGCTACACCTTC. This sequence encodes CASSPGLDRGYGYTF.

This clonotype was counted ten times or more. The chain combines TRBV20-1 with TRBJ2-3; 7 bases are a match to TRBD1. After removal of 2 bases from V and 1 base from J, the junction contained 6 bases not matched to a gene. The CDR3 sequence is 15 residues long. In germline, CDR1 is DFQATT, CDR2 SNEGSKA (reference sequence). As DNA, the CDR3 is TGCAGTGCTAGACCCGGACAGGCCCGCACAGATACGCAGTATTTT. Translated: CSARPGQARTDTQYF.

The V and J genes are TRBV6-1 and TRBJ1-5; D unresolved. Germline V gene sequence: CDR1 MNHNS, CDR2 SASEGT. V was clipped by 6 bases and J by 1 base, with 13 bases between them. The CDR3 has 15 amino acids. CDR3 DNA sequence: TGTGCCAGCAGCAAAACCGGCCAGAGCAATCAGCCCCAGCATTTT. Translation: CASSKTGQSNQPQHF.

The V call is TRBV20-1, the J call TRBJ2-1, with TRBD2 identical over 8 bases. The CDR3 consists of 14 residues. The J segment lost 0 bases and the V segment lost 6 bases, leaving 4 bases of the junction unmatched. From germline, CDR1 is DFQATT and CDR2 SNEGSKA (reference sequence). CDR3 protein: CSASGSFSYNEQFF. The CDR3 region has the DNA TGCAGTGCAAGCGGGAGCTTCTCCTACAATGAGCAGTTCTTC.

At least ten counts were recorded for this clonotype. Here the CDR3 DNA reads TGCGCCAGCAGCTTGGAGAGGACAGAAGAGACCCAGTACTTC. Translated: CASSLERTEETQYF. The V call is TRBV5-1, the J call TRBJ2-5; D is perhaps TRBD1 (6 bases). Germline lookup yields CDR1 SGHRS and CDR2 YFSETQ. V was cut by 0 bases and J by 3 bases, with 9 bases left in between. CDR3 length: 14 residues.

There are many counts of this clonotype. This chain connects TRBV27 to TRBJ2-1; 12 nucleotides line up with TRBD2. CDR1 is MNHEY and CDR2 is SMNVEV in the germline V gene (reference sequence). This CDR3 contains 18 residues. Losses at the gene ends were 4 bases for V and 3 bases for J; bases not matched to a gene: 10. CDR3: CASSSTPGTSGLYNEQFF. CDR3 coding DNA: TGTGCCAGCAGTTCAACCCCCGGGACTAGCGGGCTCTACAATGAGCAGTTCTTC.

This chain connects TRBV20-1 to TRBJ2-4, with 7 bases identical to TRBD1. Gene TRBJ2-7 matches the end of the DNA better, so the J call may be wrong. Per germline, CDR1 DFQATT and CDR2 SNEGSKA (reference sequence). CDR3 length equals 13 residues. The CDR3 sequence: CSARDRQGYEQYF. DNA of the CDR3: TGCAGTGCTAGAGATAGACAGGGTTACGAGCAGTACTTC.

With respect to this clonotype: A read error may explain this, as a much larger clone is one base away. The chain combines TRBV2 with TRBJ2-1; tentative D call: TRBD2 (6 bases). The end of the DNA is better explained by TRBJ2-7, so the J call may be wrong. The CDR3 is 15 amino acids. CDR1 SNHLY and CDR2 FYNNEI come from the germline V gene. The CDR3 loop is CASSAPGVNYNEQYF. CDR3 bases: TGTGCCAGCAGTGCTCCGGGGGTGAACTACAATGAGCAGTACTTC.

Concerning this clonotype itself: The junction and the germline gene differ at one end; a read error may be behind it. The chain joins TRBV5-1 to TRBJ1-4, with D uncertain. Per the germline V gene, CDR1 is SGHRS and CDR2 is YFSETQ. The CDR3 consists of 16 residues. The CDR3 nucleotides read TGCGCCAGCAGCTTGGGGGCTCACGCAACTAATGAAAAACGGTTTTTT. It is translated as CASSLGAHATNEKRFF.

About this clonotype itself: This may be a read error: a much more frequent sequence differs by one nucleotide. The chain is built from TRBV5-1 and TRBJ2-7; TRBD2 matches 14 bases. The germline gives CDR1 SGHRS, CDR2 YFSETQ. V gave up 3 bases and J gave up 7 bases; unmatched junction bases: 6. This CDR3 is built from 15 residues. The CDR3 loop reads CASSSGLAGVNEQYF. The CDR3 DNA reads TGCGCCAGCAGCTCGGGACTAGCGGGGGTCAATGAGCAGTACTTC.

This chain connects TRBV7-9 to TRBJ2-7; possibly TRBD1 for D (5 bases). V lost 1 base to trimming and J lost 5 bases, with 12 bases between them. CDR1 and CDR2 from the germline V gene are SEHNR and FQNEAQ (reference sequence). The CDR3 has 14 amino acids. The CDR3 loop reads CASSLVGQGHEQYF. CDR3 DNA: TGTGCCAGCAGCTTAGTGGGGCAAGGCCACGAGCAGTACTTC.

This clonotype has ten or more counts. The chain has TRBV30 and TRBJ2-3, with D possibly being TRBD1 (6 bases). V dropped 4 bases and J dropped 9 bases, with 29 bases sitting between them. Germline CDR1 is GTSNPN and CDR2 is SVGIG (reference sequence). The length of the CDR3 is 17 residues. This CDR3 is CAWTSRTVGLGRGTQYF. The CDR3 region has the DNA TGTGCCTGGACCTCACGGACAGTAGGGTTAGGTAGGGGGACGCAGTATTTT.

This clonotype was counted a few times. The chain joins TRBV2 to TRBJ2-1, with TRBD2 as a possible D gene (6 bases). The last part of the DNA fits TRBJ2-7 better; the J call may be wrong. The CDR3 extends over 16 amino acids. From germline, CDR1 is SNHLY and CDR2 FYNNEI. The CDR3 region is CASSYNRDSAYNEQYF. CDR3 nucleotides: TGTGCCAGCAGTTATAACCGGGACTCCGCCTACAATGAGCAGTACTTC.

In this sample, this clonotype turned up many times. The J gene is TRBJ2-7, the V gene TRBV20-1, with 10 bases aligning to TRBD1. The germline V gene encodes CDR1 DFQATT and CDR2 SNEGSKA (reference sequence). This CDR3 is 16 amino acids long. Trimming took 1 base from V and 0 from J; bases not matched to a gene: 6. CDR3 DNA: TGCAGTGCTAGAGTTTCCTGGACAGGGGGCTCCTACGAGCAGTACTTC. Its protein is CSARVSWTGGSYEQYF.

This clonotype occurred many times. V gene TRBV30 combines with J gene TRBJ2-5; D might be TRBD2 (6 bases). V lost 2 bases and J 7 bases, leaving 17 bases between the germline ends. The CDR3 covers 14 residues. CDR1 and CDR2 (germline): GTSNPN, SVGIG (reference sequence). CDR3 loop: CAWSPGWLSGTQYF. The CDR3 DNA reads as TGTGCCTGGAGTCCAGGGTGGCTTAGCGGGACCCAGTACTTC.

At least ten counts were recorded for this clonotype. J is TRBJ2-7 and V is TRBV3-1; 7 nucleotides align to TRBD2. The germline V gene has CDR1 LGHDT and CDR2 YNNKEL (reference sequence). V was pared by 1 base and J by 2 bases, with 2 bases of the junction left unmatched. CDR3 length: 14 residues. The CDR3 is CASSQVGLPYEQYF. In DNA form, the CDR3 reads TGTGCCAGCAGCCAAGTGGGACTACCCTACGAGCAGTACTTC.

This clonotype appeared many times. This chain uses TRBV7-9 with TRBJ2-7; D is undetermined. The V gene's germline CDR1 is SEHNR and CDR2 FQNEAQ (reference sequence). The V and J ends lost 3 bases and 0 bases respectively, with 15 bases between them. This CDR3 region has 16 residues. CDR3 loop: CASSFDNIRSSYEQYF. The CDR3 DNA reads as TGTGCCAGCAGCTTTGATAACATACGGAGCTCCTACGAGCAGTACTTC. The variable domain in full, with the rest retrieved from reference TRBV7-9 and TRBJ2-7, is DTGVSQNPRHKITKRGQNVTFRCDPISEHNRLYWYRQTLGQGPEFLTYFQNEAQLEKSRLLSDRFSAERPKGSFSTLEIQRTEQGDSAMYLCASSFDNIRSSYEQYFGPGTRLTVT.

The J gene is TRBJ2-5, the V gene TRBV5-4; the D gene could be TRBD1 or TRBD2 (6 bases each). Germline V CDR1 and CDR2: SGHNT, YYREEE (reference sequence). CDR3 length: 16 residues. Trimming stripped 0 bases from V and 2 bases from J, with 14 bases between. The CDR3 sequence is CASSLGGAARQETQYF. CDR3 sequence (DNA): TGTGCCAGCAGCTTGGGGGGGGCGGCCCGACAAGAGACCCAGTACTTC. Full variable domain (remainder filled in from reference TRBV5-4 and TRBJ2-5): ETGVTQSPTHLIKTRGQQVTLRCSSQSGHNTVSWYQQALGQGPQFIFQYYREEENGRGNFPPRFSGLQFPNYSSELNVNALELDDSALYLCASSLGGAARQETQYFGPGTRLLVL.